Shown below are 13 T cell receptor beta chains from a single sample sequenced in a study of cytomegalovirus exposure and HLA in healthy donors. PCR was performed using 60 Vbeta and 13 Jbeta primers. Sequencing used immunoSEQ multiplex PCR; TCRdb keeps in-frame clones, though not all of them. This sample yields approximately 190,000 clones, of which around 87% are seen a single time; about 1.2% belongs to the top ten. Sequencing was carried out using PBMCs. The receptors derive from a young man in good health and CMV-seronegative.

The CDR3 sequence is CASSVPTGGEGTEAFF. CDR3 in DNA: TGTGCCAGCAGCGTCCCGACAGGGGGCGAGGGCACTGAAGCTTTCTTT. The rearrangement uses TRBV7-9 and TRBJ1-1; TRBD1 matches at 10 bases. This CDR3 has 16 residues. V shed 5 bases and J 4 bases; nucleotides not matched to a gene: 10. Germline CDR1 is SEHNR and CDR2 is FQNEAQ (reference sequence).

CDR3 sequence (DNA): TGTGCCAGCACCCCGGGACAGCTCACAGATACGCAGTATTTT. This encodes CASTPGQLTDTQYF. V usage is TRBV6-1 and J usage is TRBJ2-3; 7 positions agree with TRBD1. V gave up 7 bases and J gave up 2 bases; unmatched junction bases: 6. The germline V gene has CDR1 MNHNS and CDR2 SASEGT. The length of the CDR3 is 14 residues.

The CDR3 spells CASRRGQIYEQYF. The CDR3 DNA follows: TGTGCCAGCAGAAGGGGGCAAATCTACGAGCAGTACTTC. V is TRBV27 and J is TRBJ2-7, with TRBD1 matching 7 bases. CDR3 length: 13 residues. J lost 3 bases, V lost 6 bases, and 5 bases had no gene match. Germline lookup yields CDR1 MNHEY and CDR2 SMNVEV (reference sequence).

This clone was recorded once. This chain uses TRBV7-2 with TRBJ2-3; D may be TRBD2 (6 bases). The CDR3 extends over 14 amino acids. The ends were cut back, 5 bases at V and 3 bases at J, with 12 bases in the middle. Germline CDR1 is SGHTA and CDR2 is FQGNSA. For the CDR3, the DNA is TGTGCCAGCAGCCCCCGGAGGGGAACAGATACGCAGTATTTT. Protein: CASSPRRGTDTQYF.

In this sample, this clone turned up once. The chain employs TRBV14 and TRBJ1-1; D is uncertain. The CDR3 totals 11 residues. CDR1 and CDR2 from the germline V gene are SGHDN and FVKESK. The ends were cut back, 0 bases at V and 11 bases at J, with 7 bases in the middle. Here the CDR3 DNA reads TGTGCCAGCAGCCAAGAATTCGAGGCTTTCTTT. Residues: CASSQEFEAFF. Full variable domain (remainder filled in from reference TRBV14 and TRBJ1-1): EAGVTQFPSHSVIEKGQTVTLRCDPISGHDNLYWYRRVMGKEIKFLLHFVKESKQDESGMPNNRFLAERTGGTYSTLKVQPAELEDSGVYFCASSQEFEAFFGQGTRLTVV.

This chain connects TRBV28 to TRBJ2-7; perhaps TRBD2 as D (5 bases). Per the germline V gene, CDR1 is MDHEN and CDR2 is SYDVKM. V was shortened by 3 bases and J by 5 bases, with 8 bases between the two germline ends. The CDR3 loop spans 12 amino acids. The CDR3 nucleotides are TGTGCCAGCAGTTTGGAGGTAAACGAGCAGTACTTC. Its translation is CASSLEVNEQYF.

The CDR3 here is CASSQDLGQVWAEQYF. The DNA for the CDR3 is TGTGCCAGCAGCCAAGATCTAGGACAGGTTTGGGCCGAGCAGTACTTC. The chain uses TRBV14 and TRBJ2-7, with 7 nucleotides matching TRBD1. This CDR3 contains 16 residues. The ends lost 0 bases at V and 6 bases at J; junction bases unmatched: 11. The germline CDR1 and CDR2 sequences are SGHDN and FVKESK. Combining the CDR3 with reference TRBV14 and TRBJ2-7 gives the whole variable domain EAGVTQFPSHSVIEKGQTVTLRCDPISGHDNLYWYRRVMGKEIKFLLHFVKESKQDESGMPNNRFLAERTGGTYSTLKVQPAELEDSGVYFCASSQDLGQVWAEQYFGPGTRLTVT.

The chain joins TRBV28 to TRBJ1-1, with D unresolved. The CDR3 covers 11 residues. Germline CDR1 is MDHEN and CDR2 is SYDVKM. Between the trimmed V and J ends, which lost 8 bases and 3 bases, there was a span of 7 bases. DNA for the CDR3: TGTGCCAGCGAGAGGGACACTGAAGCTTTCTTT. Protein product: CASERDTEAFF. The complete variable domain, with remaining parts taken from reference TRBV28 and TRBJ1-1, reads DVKVTQSSRYLVKRTGEKVFLECVQDMDHENMFWYRQDPGLGLRLIYFSYDVKMKEKGDIPEGYSVSREKKERFSLILESASTNQTSMYLCASERDTEAFFGQGTRLTVV.

The chain uses TRBV27 and TRBJ2-1; 9 nucleotides match TRBD1. Germline V CDR1 and CDR2: MNHEY, SMNVEV (reference sequence). The CDR3 extends over 15 amino acids. V gave up 4 bases and J gave up 9 bases; unmatched junction bases: 10. CDR3 amino acids: CASSSRDRVSSEQFF. CDR3 bases: TGTGCCAGCAGTTCTCGGGACAGGGTGTCCTCTGAGCAGTTCTTC.

This clone was detected only once. The chain combines TRBV5-4 with TRBJ1-1; D gene uncertain. CDR3 length: 13 residues. The V end was cut by 7 bases, the J end by 4 bases, with 14 bases between. Looked up from germline, CDR1 is SGHNT and CDR2 is YYREEE (reference sequence). CDR3 in DNA: TGTGCCAGCGCAAAGGCAGGCCCCACTGAAGCTTTCTTT. It codes for CASAKAGPTEAFF.

The genes are TRBV7-2 and TRBJ2-3; 8 nucleotides agree with TRBD2. The CDR3 length is 15 residues. V was clipped by 3 bases and J by 2 bases; unmatched bases: 4. The germline V gene has CDR1 SGHTA and CDR2 FQGNSA. This CDR3 reads CASSFGGGSTDTQYF. The CDR3 DNA reads as TGTGCCAGCAGCTTCGGGGGGGGATCCACAGATACGCAGTATTTT.

CDR3 sequence: CSVDRDSTSNYGYTF. The CDR3 DNA reads as TGCAGCGTTGATCGGGACAGTACTTCAAACTATGGCTACACCTTC. The V gene is TRBV29-1, the J gene TRBJ1-2, with 7 bases lining up with TRBD1. Germline CDR1 reads SQVTM; CDR2 reads ANQGSEA. The CDR3 length is 15 residues. The V gene end was trimmed by 3 bases and the J gene end by 2 bases; junction bases not matched to a gene: 9.

The genes are TRBV6-1 and TRBJ2-7; tentatively, D is TRBD1 (7 bases). This CDR3 is built from 13 residues. The germline CDR1 and CDR2 sequences are MNHNS and SASEGT. The V end lost 8 bases, the J end lost 3 bases, and 14 bases lay between the germline ends. CDR3 nucleotide sequence: TGTGCCAGCCAGGAGGGACAGCACTACGAGCAGTACTTC. Encoded protein: CASQEGQHYEQYF.